These 27 T cell receptor beta chains were sequenced from one sample in a study of CD8 T cells in ankylosing spondylitis. Using its own MiXCR run on the 5' RACE reads, TCRdb lists one record per CDR3 protein. The sample includes under 250,000 distinct CDR3 sequences, roughly a tenth of them seen just once. Material for sequencing was blood, either unsorted or a sorted T cell fraction (not recorded which). Source of these receptors: a male donor with ankylosing spondylitis or in good health (not recorded which).

This clonotype was observed many times. V gene TRBV10-3 combines with J gene TRBJ2-3; 8 bases are a match to TRBD1. V was clipped by 7 bases and J by 4 bases; unmatched bases: 10. The CDR3 spans 15 residues. CDR1 is ENHRY, CDR2 SYGVKD, per germline. The chain's CDR3 is CAINDRGRNADTQYF. The CDR3 DNA is TGTGCCATCAACGACAGGGGTAGGAACGCAGATACGCAGTATTTT.

This clonotype was observed many times. The chain combines TRBV12-3 or TRBV12-4 with TRBJ1-2, with TRBD1 matching over 10 bases. V shed 4 bases and J 7 bases; nucleotides not matched to a gene: 9. The CDR3 consists of 15 residues. The CDR3 DNA reads TGTGCCAGCAGTTCCTCGACAGGGGGCGACGGTGGCTACACCTTC. It yields the protein CASSSSTGGDGGYTF.

In its sample, this clonotype was seen many times. This rearrangement joins TRBV5-1 to TRBJ2-7; no reliable D call. This CDR3 is built from 12 residues. V was shortened by 0 bases and J by 10 bases, with 11 bases between the two germline ends. Germline loops: CDR1 SGHRS, CDR2 YFSETQ. CDR3 nucleotides: TGCGCCAGCAGCTTGGATTGGGAAGAACAGTACTTC. This sequence encodes CASSLDWEEQYF.

This clonotype was recorded a few times. The chain has TRBV7-2 and TRBJ2-4; D not resolved. Germline loops: CDR1 SGHTA, CDR2 FQGNSA. The CDR3 loop spans 14 amino acids. V lost 5 bases, J lost 1 base, and 9 bases lay in between. This CDR3 reads CASSHDWAKNIQYF. Written as DNA, the CDR3 is TGTGCCAGCAGCCACGACTGGGCCAAAAACATTCAGTACTTC. The full variable domain, rest sourced from reference TRBV7-2 and TRBJ2-4, is GAGVSQSPSNKVTEKGKDVELRCDPISGHTALYWYRQSLGQGLEFLIYFQGNSAPDKSGLPSDRFSAERTGGSVSTLTIQRTQQEDSAVYLCASSHDWAKNIQYFGAGTRLSVL.

In this sample, this clonotype turned up many times. V usage is TRBV12-3 or TRBV12-4 and J usage is TRBJ1-2, with 12 bases fitting TRBD1. Trimming at V came to 9 bases and at J to 4 bases, leaving 3 bases not matched to a gene. This CDR3 has 13 amino acids. The CDR3 loop is CASGTGGFYGYTF. CDR3 DNA sequence: TGTGCCAGTGGGACAGGGGGCTTCTATGGCTACACCTTC.

This clonotype was seen ten or more times. The chain is built from TRBV20-1 and TRBJ2-1; perhaps TRBD1 as D (6 bases). The CDR3 has 16 amino acids. The germline gives CDR1 DFQATT, CDR2 SNEGSKA (reference sequence). The germline V and J ends were trimmed by 2 bases and 8 bases, with 22 bases remaining between them. The DNA for the CDR3 is TGCAGTGCTAGACCCAGGACAGCGACAACATTGGATGAGCAGTTCTTC. Its translation is CSARPRTATTLDEQFF.

This clonotype appeared a few times. J is TRBJ2-1 and V is TRBV20-1; 7 bases match TRBD2. This CDR3 has 14 residues. With 7 bases clipped from V and 0 bases from J, the junction kept 6 bases outside the gene matches. CDR1 is DFQATT and CDR2 is SNEGSKA in the germline V gene (reference sequence). The CDR3: CSGEGRSSYNEQFF. CDR3 coding DNA: TGCAGTGGGGAGGGGCGGAGCTCCTACAATGAGCAGTTCTTC.

This clonotype has at least ten counts. The chain is built from TRBV5-1 and TRBJ2-3; perhaps D is TRBD1 or TRBD2 (5 bases each). Germline V gives CDR1 SGHRS, CDR2 YFSETQ. The V end lost 4 bases, the J end lost 0 bases, and 9 bases lay between the germline ends. This CDR3 region has 14 residues. The CDR3 nucleotides read TGCGCCAGCAGCCCCTGGGACAGCACAGATACGCAGTATTTT. This translates into CASSPWDSTDTQYF.

This clonotype was counted at least ten times. This chain links TRBV5-1 with TRBJ2-7; TRBD1 or TRBD2 may be the D gene (5 bases each). This CDR3 spans 14 amino acids. Trimming pared 4 bases from V and 6 bases from J, leaving 17 bases between. The germline V gene encodes CDR1 SGHRS and CDR2 YFSETQ. The CDR3: CASSRDLSTGEQYF. The CDR3 bases are TGCGCCAGCAGCCGGGACCTATCCACCGGCGAGCAGTACTTC.

The chain couples TRBV5-1 to TRBJ2-7; 14 nucleotides align to TRBD2. The ends lost 2 bases at V and 5 bases at J; junction bases unmatched: 15. Per the germline V gene, CDR1 is SGHRS and CDR2 is YFSETQ. The CDR3 has 19 residues. The DNA for the CDR3 is TGCGCCAGCAGCTTTCCGGAGGGACTAGCGGGGGCTCTCAACCACGAGCAGTACTTC. Protein product: CASSFPEGLAGALNHEQYF.

The chain recombines TRBV7-2 with TRBJ2-5; TRBD1 or TRBD2 may be the D gene (5 bases each). This CDR3 spans 13 amino acids. V was clipped by 5 bases and J by 0 bases, with 7 bases between them. Germline V gives CDR1 SGHTA, CDR2 FQGNSA. The CDR3 is CASSPGHQETQYF. The CDR3 DNA reads TGTGCCAGCAGCCCGGGACACCAAGAGACCCAGTACTTC.

At least ten counts were recorded for this clonotype. The rearrangement joins TRBV5-1 to TRBJ2-7; 8 bases match TRBD1. This CDR3 region has 16 residues. Germline V gene sequence: CDR1 SGHRS, CDR2 YFSETQ. Trimming removed 4 bases from V and 2 bases from J; junction bases left unmatched: 11. The CDR3 sequence is CASSLPTGDGPYEQYF. The CDR3 nucleotides are TGCGCCAGCAGCCTACCGACAGGGGACGGGCCCTACGAGCAGTACTTC.

This chain uses TRBV6-5 with TRBJ2-2; a weak D match, TRBD2 (5 bases). Germline V gives CDR1 MNHEY, CDR2 SVGAGI. V lost 0 bases and J 7 bases, leaving 12 bases between the germline ends. CDR3 length equals 15 residues. CDR3 DNA: TGTGCCAGCAGTTACTCCCTTGGCGGGCACGGGGAGCTGTTTTTT. As protein: CASSYSLGGHGELFF.

This clonotype was seen repeatedly, ten times or more. The V and J genes are TRBV29-1 and TRBJ1-1, with 8 bases that match TRBD1. V lost 6 bases and J lost 2; bases outside the gene matches: 17. The CDR3 contains 17 residues. Germline lookup yields CDR1 SQVTM and CDR2 ANQGSEA. The CDR3 here is CSVQGAGALSLNTEAFF. The CDR3 DNA sequence: TGCAGCGTCCAGGGGGCCGGGGCCTTATCGCTTAACACTGAAGCTTTCTTT.

This clonotype was counted many times. The CDR3 DNA reads as TGCAGTGCTAGAGATTATAGCGGGGGTATTTACGAGCAGTACTTC. As protein: CSARDYSGGIYEQYF. The chain carries TRBV20-1 and TRBJ2-7; 9 bases align to TRBD2. Germline values: CDR1 DFQATT, CDR2 SNEGSKA (reference sequence). Losses at the gene ends were 0 bases for V and 4 bases for J; bases not matched to a gene: 7. There are 15 residues in the CDR3.

This clonotype was found a few times. The chain recombines TRBV20-1 with TRBJ2-3; 13 bases map to TRBD2. Germline assignment: CDR1 DFQATT and CDR2 SNEGSKA (reference sequence). The CDR3 extends over 16 amino acids. V gave up 2 bases and J gave up 3 bases; unmatched junction bases: 5. CDR3 amino acids: CSARRTSGSPTDTQYF. In nucleotides, the CDR3 is TGCAGTGCTAGAAGGACTAGCGGGAGTCCTACAGATACGCAGTATTTT.

Many counts were recorded for this clonotype. The rearrangement joins TRBV6-1 to TRBJ1-1, with D perhaps TRBD1 (5 bases). Trimming left V 5 bases short and J 3 bases short, with 19 bases between. CDR3 size: 16 residues. Germline V gives CDR1 MNHNS, CDR2 SASEGT. CDR3 protein: CASSTTRRGWDTEAFF. The CDR3 DNA sequence: TGTGCCAGCAGTACCACACGGCGGGGCTGGGACACTGAAGCTTTCTTT.

This clonotype was counted between two and nine times. The rearrangement links TRBV7-2 to TRBJ2-5, with a possible D match to TRBD1 (5 bases). CDR1 SGHTA and CDR2 FQGNSA come from the germline V gene. Trimming cost V 6 bases and J 3 bases, with 17 bases left between them. This CDR3 has 15 amino acids. CDR3 sequence: CASRPPGRPKETQYF. DNA of the CDR3: TGTGCCAGCAGACCACCAGGGCGGCCCAAAGAGACCCAGTACTTC.

This clonotype was picked up many times. The rearrangement joins TRBV2 to TRBJ2-3; D could derive from TRBD1 or TRBD2 (5 bases each). Germline V gene lookup returns CDR1 SNHLY and CDR2 FYNNEI. The germline V and J ends were trimmed by 0 bases and 0 bases, with 13 bases remaining between them. The CDR3 runs to 17 residues. The DNA for the CDR3 is TGTGCCAGCAGTGAAGCGGTGGGGGTCTCTAGCACAGATACGCAGTATTTT. This translates into CASSEAVGVSSTDTQYF.

This clonotype was counted ten times or more. The chain joins TRBV5-6 to TRBJ2-1, with D uncertain. CDR3 length: 12 residues. V was clipped by 5 bases and J by 7 bases, with 10 bases between them. The germline V gene encodes CDR1 SGHDT and CDR2 YYEEEE. The CDR3 loop reads CASRGRRNEQFF. The DNA for the CDR3 is TGTGCCAGCAGAGGCAGGCGAAATGAGCAGTTCTTC.

This clonotype has a count of ten or more. This sequence joins TRBV20-1 and TRBJ1-2; D may be TRBD1 (6 bases). The CDR3 has 15 amino acids. V shed 1 base and J shed 5 bases, with 17 bases lying between them. Germline V gene sequence: CDR1 DFQATT, CDR2 SNEGSKA (reference sequence). The CDR3, as DNA: TGCAGTGCTAGAGTTGCGGGGGCACCAGATTATGGCTACACCTTC. Its translation: CSARVAGAPDYGYTF.

The rearrangement joins TRBV30 to TRBJ1-5; no clear D gene. This CDR3 comprises 13 residues. V was shortened by 0 bases and J by 7 bases, with 10 bases between the two germline ends. Germline V gene data show CDR1 as GTSNPN and CDR2 as SVGIG (reference sequence). The CDR3 bases are TGTGCCTGGAGTGTAAGTAGGGAACAGCCCCAGCATTTT. Protein sequence: CAWSVSREQPQHF.

In its sample, this clonotype was seen a few times. The rearrangement links TRBV23-1 to TRBJ1-1, with D perhaps matching TRBD1 (5 bases). TRBV23-1 is filed as an ORF, its function uncertain. Trimming took off 0 bases at V and 8 bases at J, with 13 bases between the two ends. The length of the CDR3 is 14 residues. The CDR3 bases are TGCGCCAGCAGTCAATCAGACCGGGGCTGGGAAGCTTTCTTT. This codes for CASSQSDRGWEAFF.

The chain carries TRBV20-1 and TRBJ1-2; TRBD1 is a possible D gene (6 bases). The germline CDR1 and CDR2 sequences are DFQATT and SNEGSKA (reference sequence). CDR3 length equals 14 residues. Trimming took off 1 base at V and 8 bases at J, with 17 bases between the two ends. The chain's CDR3 is CSARVGGGFRGYTF. In nucleotides, the CDR3 is TGCAGTGCTAGAGTTGGAGGGGGGTTTCGGGGCTACACCTTC.

Ten or more counts support this clonotype. The J gene is TRBJ1-2, the V gene TRBV3-1; D is undetermined. V was pared by 0 bases and J by 8 bases, with 16 bases between. CDR3 length: 15 amino acids. From germline, CDR1 is LGHDT and CDR2 YNNKEL (reference sequence). The CDR3 DNA reads TGTGCCAGCAGCCAAGATATTTCCGCTTTTTGGGGCTACACCTTC. It translates to CASSQDISAFWGYTF.

The table lists this clonotype with a few counts. This chain joins TRBV20-1 and TRBJ1-5; the match to TRBD1 covers 8 bases. The CDR3 covers 19 residues. Germline CDR1 DFQATT, CDR2 SNEGSKA (reference sequence). The V segment lost 1 base and the J segment 0 bases; nucleotides outside the gene matches: 14. Here the CDR3 reads CSARAPGGAHIYSNQPQHF. Here the CDR3 DNA reads TGCAGTGCTAGAGCTCCAGGGGGCGCCCATATTTATAGCAATCAGCCCCAGCATTTT.

This clonotype was picked up many times. This chain connects TRBV2 to TRBJ1-5; D perhaps matches TRBD1 (6 bases). Germline V gene data show CDR1 as SNHLY and CDR2 as FYNNEI. The CDR3 consists of 15 residues. The V end was cut by 4 bases, the J end by 7 bases, with 17 bases between. The DNA of the CDR3 is TGTGCCAGCAGTGTGGAACAGGTAGGGGGGCAGCCCCAGCATTTT. Translating it yields CASSVEQVGGQPQHF.